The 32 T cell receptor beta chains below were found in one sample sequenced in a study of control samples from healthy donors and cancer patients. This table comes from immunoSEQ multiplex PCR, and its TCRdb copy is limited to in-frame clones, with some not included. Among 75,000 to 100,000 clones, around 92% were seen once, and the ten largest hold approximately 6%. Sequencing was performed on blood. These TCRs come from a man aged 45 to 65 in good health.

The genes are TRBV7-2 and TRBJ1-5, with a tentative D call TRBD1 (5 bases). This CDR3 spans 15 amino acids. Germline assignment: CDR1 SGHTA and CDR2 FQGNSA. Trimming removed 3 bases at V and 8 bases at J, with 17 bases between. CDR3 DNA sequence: TGTGCCAGCAGCTTGGGACGTCAAGGCAGGGAGCCCCAGCATTTT. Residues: CASSLGRQGREPQHF.

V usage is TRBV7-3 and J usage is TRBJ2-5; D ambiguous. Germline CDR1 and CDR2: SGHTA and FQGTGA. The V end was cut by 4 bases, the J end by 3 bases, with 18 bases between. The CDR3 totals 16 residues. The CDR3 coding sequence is TGTGCCAGCAGCTCCTCGCGCTGCCTTAAAAAAGAGACCCAGTACTTC. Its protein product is CASSSSRCLKKETQYF.

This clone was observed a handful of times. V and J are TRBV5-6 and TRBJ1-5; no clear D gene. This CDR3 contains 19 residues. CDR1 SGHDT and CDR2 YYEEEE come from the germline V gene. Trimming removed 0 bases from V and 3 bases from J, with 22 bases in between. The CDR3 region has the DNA TGTGCCAGCAGCTTGGGAGTTGTAAAGGTCGGAACACTCAATCAGCCCCAGCATTTT. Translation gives CASSLGVVKVGTLNQPQHF.

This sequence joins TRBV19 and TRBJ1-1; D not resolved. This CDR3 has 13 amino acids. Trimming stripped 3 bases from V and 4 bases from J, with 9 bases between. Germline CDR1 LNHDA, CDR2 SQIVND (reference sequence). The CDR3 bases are TGTGCCAGTAGTATTACGGCAGGCACTGAAGCTTTCTTT. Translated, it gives CASSITAGTEAFF.

The DNA of the CDR3 is TGTGCCAGCAGTCCAGACAGGGATCAGCCCCAGCATTTT. Translating it yields CASSPDRDQPQHF. The chain links TRBV6-4 to TRBJ1-5; the match to TRBD1 covers 7 bases. V shed 5 bases, J shed 5 bases, and the junction held 3 bases outside the gene matches. Germline CDR1 MRHNA, CDR2 SNTAGT. This CDR3 is 13 amino acids long.

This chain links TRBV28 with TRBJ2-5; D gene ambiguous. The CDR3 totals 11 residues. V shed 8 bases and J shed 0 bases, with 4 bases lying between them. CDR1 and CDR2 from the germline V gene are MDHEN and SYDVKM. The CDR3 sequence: CASQDQETQYF. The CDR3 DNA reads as TGTGCCAGCCAGGACCAAGAGACCCAGTACTTC.

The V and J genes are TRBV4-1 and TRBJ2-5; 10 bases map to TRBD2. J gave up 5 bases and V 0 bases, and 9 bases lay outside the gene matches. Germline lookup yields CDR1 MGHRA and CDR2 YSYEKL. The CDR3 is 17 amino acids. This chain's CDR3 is CASSQELAGSLPETQYF. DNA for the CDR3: TGCGCCAGCAGCCAAGAACTAGCGGGGAGCCTACCGGAGACCCAGTACTTC.

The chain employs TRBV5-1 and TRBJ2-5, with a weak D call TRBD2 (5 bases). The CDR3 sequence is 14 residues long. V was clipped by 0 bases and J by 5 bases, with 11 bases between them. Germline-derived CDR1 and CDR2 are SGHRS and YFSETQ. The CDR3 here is CASSLASSTETQYF. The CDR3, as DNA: TGCGCCAGCAGCTTGGCCTCTAGCACCGAGACCCAGTACTTC.

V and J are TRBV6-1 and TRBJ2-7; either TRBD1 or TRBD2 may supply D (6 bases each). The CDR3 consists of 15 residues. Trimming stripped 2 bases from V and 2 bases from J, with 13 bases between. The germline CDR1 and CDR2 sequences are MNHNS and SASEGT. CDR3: CASSERHGGPYEQYF. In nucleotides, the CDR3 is TGTGCCAGCAGTGAACGACACGGGGGCCCCTACGAGCAGTACTTC.

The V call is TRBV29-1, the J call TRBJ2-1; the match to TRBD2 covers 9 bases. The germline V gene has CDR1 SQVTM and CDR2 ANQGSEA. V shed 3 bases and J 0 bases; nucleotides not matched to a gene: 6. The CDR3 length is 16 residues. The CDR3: CSVDSSGGHSYNEQFF. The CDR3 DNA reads TGCAGCGTTGATAGTAGCGGGGGCCACTCCTACAATGAGCAGTTCTTC.

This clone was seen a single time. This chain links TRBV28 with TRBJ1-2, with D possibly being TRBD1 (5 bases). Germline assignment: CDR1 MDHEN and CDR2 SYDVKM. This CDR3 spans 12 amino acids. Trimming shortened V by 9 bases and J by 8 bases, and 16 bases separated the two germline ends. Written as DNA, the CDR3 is TGTGCCAGTAACGCAGGGTTAGAGGGCTACACCTTC. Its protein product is CASNAGLEGYTF.

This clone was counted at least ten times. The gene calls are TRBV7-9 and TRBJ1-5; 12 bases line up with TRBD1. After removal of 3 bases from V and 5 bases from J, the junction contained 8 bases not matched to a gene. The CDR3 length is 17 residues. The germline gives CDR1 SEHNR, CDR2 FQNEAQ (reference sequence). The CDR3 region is CASSFGTGGLGDQPQHF. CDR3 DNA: TGTGCCAGCAGCTTTGGGACAGGGGGCCTCGGAGATCAGCCCCAGCATTTT.

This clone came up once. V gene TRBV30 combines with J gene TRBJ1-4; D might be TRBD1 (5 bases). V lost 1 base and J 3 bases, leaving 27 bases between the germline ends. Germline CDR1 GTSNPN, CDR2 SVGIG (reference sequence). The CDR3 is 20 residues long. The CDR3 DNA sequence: TGTGCCTGGAGTGAGGGGCAGGGAGAAAGTGGGGTGTTTGCTAATGAAAAACTGTTTTTT. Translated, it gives CAWSEGQGESGVFANEKLFF. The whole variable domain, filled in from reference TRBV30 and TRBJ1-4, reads SQTIHQWPATLVQPVGSPLSLECTVEGTSNPNLYWYRQAAGRGLQLLFYSVGIGQISSEVPQNLSASRPQDRQFILSSKKLLLSDSGFYLCAWSEGQGESGVFANEKLFFGSGTQLSVL.

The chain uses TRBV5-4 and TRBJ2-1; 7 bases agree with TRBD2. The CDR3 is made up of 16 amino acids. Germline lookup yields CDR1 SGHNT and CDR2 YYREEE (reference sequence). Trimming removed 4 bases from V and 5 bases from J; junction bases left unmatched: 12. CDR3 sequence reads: CASSRAGVRQDNEQFF. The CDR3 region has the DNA TGTGCCAGCAGCAGGGCGGGGGTTAGGCAGGACAATGAGCAGTTCTTC.

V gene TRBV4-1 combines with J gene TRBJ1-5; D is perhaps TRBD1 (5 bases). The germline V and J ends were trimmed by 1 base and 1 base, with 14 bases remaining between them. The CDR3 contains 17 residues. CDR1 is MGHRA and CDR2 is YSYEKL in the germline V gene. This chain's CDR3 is CASSQVTAGTSNQPQHF. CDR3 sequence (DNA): TGCGCCAGCAGCCAAGTCACGGCGGGGACGAGCAATCAGCCCCAGCATTTT.

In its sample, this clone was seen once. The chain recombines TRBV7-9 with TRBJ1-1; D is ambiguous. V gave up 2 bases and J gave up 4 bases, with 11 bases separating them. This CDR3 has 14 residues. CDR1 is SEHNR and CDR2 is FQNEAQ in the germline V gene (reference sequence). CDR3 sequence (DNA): TGTGCCAGCAGCTTAATCGGGCCCTCCACTGAAGCTTTCTTT. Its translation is CASSLIGPSTEAFF.

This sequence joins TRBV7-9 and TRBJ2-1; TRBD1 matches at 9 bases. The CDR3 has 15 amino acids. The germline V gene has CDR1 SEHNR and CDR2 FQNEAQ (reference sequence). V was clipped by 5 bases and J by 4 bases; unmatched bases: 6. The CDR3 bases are TGTGCCAGCAGCCAGTGGGGGACAGGGTACAATGAGCAGTTCTTC. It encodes CASSQWGTGYNEQFF.

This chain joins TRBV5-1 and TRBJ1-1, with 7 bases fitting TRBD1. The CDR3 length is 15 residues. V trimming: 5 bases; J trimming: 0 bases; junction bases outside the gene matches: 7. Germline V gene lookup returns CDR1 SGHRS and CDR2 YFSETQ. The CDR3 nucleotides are TGCGCCAGCAGGGTTGAGGGACAGTTGAACACTGAAGCTTTCTTT. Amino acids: CASRVEGQLNTEAFF.

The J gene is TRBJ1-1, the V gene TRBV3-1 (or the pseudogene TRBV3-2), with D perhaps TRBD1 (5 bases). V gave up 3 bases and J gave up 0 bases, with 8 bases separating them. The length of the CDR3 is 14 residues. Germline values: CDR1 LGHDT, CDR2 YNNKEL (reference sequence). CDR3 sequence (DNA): TGTGCCAGCAGCCAGACAGTCATGAACACTGAAGCTTTCTTT. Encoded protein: CASSQTVMNTEAFF.

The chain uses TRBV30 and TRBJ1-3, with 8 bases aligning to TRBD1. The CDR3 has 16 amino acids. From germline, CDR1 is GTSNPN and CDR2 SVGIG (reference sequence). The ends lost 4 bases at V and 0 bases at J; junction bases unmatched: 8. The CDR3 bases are TGTGCCTGGACGAGGACAGGGCGACTCTCTGGAAACACCATATATTTT. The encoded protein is CAWTRTGRLSGNTIYF. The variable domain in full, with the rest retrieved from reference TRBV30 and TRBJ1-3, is SQTIHQWPATLVQPVGSPLSLECTVEGTSNPNLYWYRQAAGRGLQLLFYSVGIGQISSEVPQNLSASRPQDRQFILSSKKLLLSDSGFYLCAWTRTGRLSGNTIYFGEGSWLTVV.

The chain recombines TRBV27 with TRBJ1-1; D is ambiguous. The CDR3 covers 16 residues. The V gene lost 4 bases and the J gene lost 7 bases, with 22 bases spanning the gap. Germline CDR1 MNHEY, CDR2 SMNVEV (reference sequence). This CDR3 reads CASSSDPVGRIDEAFF. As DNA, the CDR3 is TGTGCCAGCAGTTCCGACCCGGTAGGGCGGATTGATGAAGCTTTCTTT.

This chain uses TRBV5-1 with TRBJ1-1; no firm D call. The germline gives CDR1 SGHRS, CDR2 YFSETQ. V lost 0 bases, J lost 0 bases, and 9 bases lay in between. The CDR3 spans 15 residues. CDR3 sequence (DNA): TGCGCCAGCAGCTTGGCAGGAGGAATGAACACTGAAGCTTTCTTT. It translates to CASSLAGGMNTEAFF.

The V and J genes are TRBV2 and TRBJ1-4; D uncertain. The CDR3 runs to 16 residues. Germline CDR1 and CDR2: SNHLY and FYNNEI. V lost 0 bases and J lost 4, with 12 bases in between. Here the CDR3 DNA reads TGTGCCAGCAGTGAAGCCAGGACGGACTTTAATGAAAAACTGTTTTTT. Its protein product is CASSEARTDFNEKLFF.

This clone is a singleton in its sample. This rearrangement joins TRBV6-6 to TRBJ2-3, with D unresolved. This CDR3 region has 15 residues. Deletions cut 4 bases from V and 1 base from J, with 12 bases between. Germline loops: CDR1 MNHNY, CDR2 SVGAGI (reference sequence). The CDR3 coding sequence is TGTGCCAGCAGTTCCCCCGACTCGGGCACAGATACGCAGTATTTT. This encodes CASSSPDSGTDTQYF.

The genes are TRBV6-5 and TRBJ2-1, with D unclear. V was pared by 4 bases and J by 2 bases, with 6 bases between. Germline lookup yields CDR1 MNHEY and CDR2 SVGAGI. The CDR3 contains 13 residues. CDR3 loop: CASSSPPYNEQFF. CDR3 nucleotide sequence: TGTGCCAGCAGTTCCCCACCCTACAATGAGCAGTTCTTC.

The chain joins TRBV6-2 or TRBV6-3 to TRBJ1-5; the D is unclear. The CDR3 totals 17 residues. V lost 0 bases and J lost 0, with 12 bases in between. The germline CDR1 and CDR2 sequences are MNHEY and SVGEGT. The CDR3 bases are TGTGCCAGCAGTTACTCTGGAGGAAGCCATAGCAATCAGCCCCAGCATTTT. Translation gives CASSYSGGSHSNQPQHF.

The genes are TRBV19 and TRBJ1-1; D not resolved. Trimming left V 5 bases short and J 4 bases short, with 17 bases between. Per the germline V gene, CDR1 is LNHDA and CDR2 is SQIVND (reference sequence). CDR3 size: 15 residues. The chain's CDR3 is CASSPLIGAGTEAFF. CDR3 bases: TGTGCCAGTAGTCCCCTTATAGGCGCCGGCACTGAAGCTTTCTTT.

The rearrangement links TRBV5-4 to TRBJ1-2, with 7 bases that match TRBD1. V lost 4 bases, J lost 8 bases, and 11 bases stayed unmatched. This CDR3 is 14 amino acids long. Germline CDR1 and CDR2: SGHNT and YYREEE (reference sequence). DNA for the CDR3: TGTGCCAGCAGCCCAGGTCCCGGGACAGCGGGCTACACCTTC. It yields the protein CASSPGPGTAGYTF.

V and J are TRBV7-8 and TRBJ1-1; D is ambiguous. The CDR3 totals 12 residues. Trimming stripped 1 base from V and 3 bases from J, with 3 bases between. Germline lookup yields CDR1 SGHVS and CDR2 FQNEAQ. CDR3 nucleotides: TGTGCCAGCAGCTTAGACCACACTGAAGCTTTCTTT. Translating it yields CASSLDHTEAFF.

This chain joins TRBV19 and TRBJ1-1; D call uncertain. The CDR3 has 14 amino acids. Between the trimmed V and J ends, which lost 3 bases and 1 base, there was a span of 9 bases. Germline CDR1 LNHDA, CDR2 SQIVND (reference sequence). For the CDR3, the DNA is TGTGCCAGTAGTATCGGCAGTTGGAACACTGAAGCTTTCTTT. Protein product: CASSIGSWNTEAFF.

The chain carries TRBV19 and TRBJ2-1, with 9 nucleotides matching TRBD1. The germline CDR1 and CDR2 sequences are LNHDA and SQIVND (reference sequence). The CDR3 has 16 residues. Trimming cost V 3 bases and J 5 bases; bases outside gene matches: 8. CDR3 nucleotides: TGTGCCAGTAGTATCGCTACAGGGGGCTTTAACAATGAGCAGTTCTTC. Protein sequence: CASSIATGGFNNEQFF.

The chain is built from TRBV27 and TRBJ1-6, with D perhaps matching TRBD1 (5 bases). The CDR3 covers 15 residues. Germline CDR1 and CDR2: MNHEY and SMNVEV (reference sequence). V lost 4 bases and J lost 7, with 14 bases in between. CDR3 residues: CASSYGGSRNSPLHF. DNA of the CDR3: TGTGCCAGCAGTTACGGGGGTTCTCGCAATTCACCCCTCCACTTT.